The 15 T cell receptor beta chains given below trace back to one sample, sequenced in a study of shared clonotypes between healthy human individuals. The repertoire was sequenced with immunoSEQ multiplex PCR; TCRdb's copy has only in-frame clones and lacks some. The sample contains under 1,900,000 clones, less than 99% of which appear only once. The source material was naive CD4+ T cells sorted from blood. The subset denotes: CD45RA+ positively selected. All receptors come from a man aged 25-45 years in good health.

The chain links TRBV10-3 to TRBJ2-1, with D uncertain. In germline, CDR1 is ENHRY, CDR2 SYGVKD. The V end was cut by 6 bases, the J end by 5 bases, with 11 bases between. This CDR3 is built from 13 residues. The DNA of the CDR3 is TGTGCCATCAGGGGCCCGTCGGACAATGAGCAGTTCTTC. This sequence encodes CAIRGPSDNEQFF.

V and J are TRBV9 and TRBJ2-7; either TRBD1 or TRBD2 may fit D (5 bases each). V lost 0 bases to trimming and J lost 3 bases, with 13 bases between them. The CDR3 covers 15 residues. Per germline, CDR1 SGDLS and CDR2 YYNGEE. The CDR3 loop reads CASSVAAGTLYEQYF. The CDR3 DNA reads TGTGCCAGCAGCGTAGCTGCCGGGACCCTCTACGAGCAGTACTTC. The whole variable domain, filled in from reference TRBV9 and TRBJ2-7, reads DSGVTQTPKHLITATGQRVTLRCSPRSGDLSVYWYQQSLDQGLQFLIQYYNGEERAKGNILERFSAQQFPDLHSELNLSSLELGDSALYFCASSVAAGTLYEQYFGPGTRLTVT.

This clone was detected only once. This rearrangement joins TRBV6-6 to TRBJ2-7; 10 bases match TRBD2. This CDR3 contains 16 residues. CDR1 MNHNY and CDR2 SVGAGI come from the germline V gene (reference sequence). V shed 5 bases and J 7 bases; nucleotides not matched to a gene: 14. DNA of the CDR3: TGTGCCAGCAGTCGTCCTACTAGCGGGGCAACTACGGAGCAGTACTTC. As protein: CASSRPTSGATTEQYF.

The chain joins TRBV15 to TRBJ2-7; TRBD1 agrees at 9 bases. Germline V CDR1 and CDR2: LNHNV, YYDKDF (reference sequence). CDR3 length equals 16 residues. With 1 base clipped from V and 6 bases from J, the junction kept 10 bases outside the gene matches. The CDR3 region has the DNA TGTGCCACCAGCAGAGCGACCGGGACAGGGTGGGGCGAGCAGTACTTC. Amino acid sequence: CATSRATGTGWGEQYF. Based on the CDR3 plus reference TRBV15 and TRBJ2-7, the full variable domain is DAMVIQNPRYQVTQFGKPVTLSCSQTLNHNVMYWYQQKSSQAPKLLFHYYDKDFNNEADTPDNFQSRRPNTSFCFLDIRSPGLGDTAMYLCATSRATGTGWGEQYFGPGTRLTVT.

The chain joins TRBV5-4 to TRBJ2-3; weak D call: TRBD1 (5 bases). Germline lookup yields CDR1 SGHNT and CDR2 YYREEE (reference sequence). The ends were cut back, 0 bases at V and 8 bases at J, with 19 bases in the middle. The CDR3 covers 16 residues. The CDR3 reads CASSLAKGLSLGTQYF. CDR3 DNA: TGTGCCAGCAGCTTGGCCAAGGGGCTAAGCTTAGGTACGCAGTATTTT.

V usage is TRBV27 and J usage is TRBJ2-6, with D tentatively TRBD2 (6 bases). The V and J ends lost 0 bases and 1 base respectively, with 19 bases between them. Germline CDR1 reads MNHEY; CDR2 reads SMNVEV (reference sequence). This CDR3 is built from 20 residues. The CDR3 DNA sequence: TGTGCCAGCAGTTTATCCCGTAGGAGGGTTGGAGGGTCTGGGGCCAACGTCCTGACTTTC. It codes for CASSLSRRRVGGSGANVLTF.

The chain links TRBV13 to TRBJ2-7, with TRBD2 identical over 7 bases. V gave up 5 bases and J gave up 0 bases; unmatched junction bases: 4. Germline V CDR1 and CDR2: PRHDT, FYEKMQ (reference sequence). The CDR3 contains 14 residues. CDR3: CASSPGGTSYEQYF. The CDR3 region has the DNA TGTGCCAGCAGCCCCGGGGGGACCTCCTACGAGCAGTACTTC.

CDR3 coding DNA: TGTGCTAGTGGTTCCGGGGTGAGGGACTACAATGAGCAGTTCTTC. Translation gives CASGSGVRDYNEQFF. The rearrangement links TRBV12-5 to TRBJ2-1, with D maybe TRBD2 (5 bases). This CDR3 contains 15 residues. Per germline, CDR1 LGHNT and CDR2 FRNRAP. Trimming cost V 4 bases and J 3 bases, with 13 bases left between them. The variable domain in full, completed from reference TRBV12-5 and TRBJ2-1, reads DARVTQTPRHKVTEMGQEVTMRCQPILGHNTVFWYRQTMMQGLELLAYFRNRAPLDDSGMPKDRFSAEMPDATLATLKIQPSEPRDSAVYFCASGSGVRDYNEQFFGPGTRLTVL.

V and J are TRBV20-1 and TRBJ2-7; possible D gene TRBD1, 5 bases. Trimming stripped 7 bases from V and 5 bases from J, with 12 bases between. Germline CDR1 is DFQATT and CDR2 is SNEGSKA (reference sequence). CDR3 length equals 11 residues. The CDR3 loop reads CSGTGVDEQYF. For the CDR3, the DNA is TGCAGTGGAACAGGAGTCGACGAGCAGTACTTC.

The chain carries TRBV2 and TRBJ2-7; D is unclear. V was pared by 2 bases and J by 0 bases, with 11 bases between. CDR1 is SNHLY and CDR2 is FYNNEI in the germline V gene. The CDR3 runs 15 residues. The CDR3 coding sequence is TGTGCCAGCAGTGAACGGGCAGGTCTCTCCTACGAGCAGTACTTC. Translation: CASSERAGLSYEQYF.

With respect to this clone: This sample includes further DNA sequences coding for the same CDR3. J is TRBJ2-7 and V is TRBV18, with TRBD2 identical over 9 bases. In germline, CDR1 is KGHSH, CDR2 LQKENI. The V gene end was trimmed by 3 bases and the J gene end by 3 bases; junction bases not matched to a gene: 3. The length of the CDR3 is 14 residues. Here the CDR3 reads CASSPGLAGYEQYF. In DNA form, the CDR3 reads TGTGCCAGCTCACCGGGACTAGCAGGCTACGAGCAGTACTTC.

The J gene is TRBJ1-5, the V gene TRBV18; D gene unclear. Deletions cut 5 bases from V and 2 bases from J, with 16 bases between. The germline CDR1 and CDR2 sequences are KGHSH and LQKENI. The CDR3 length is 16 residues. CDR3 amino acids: CASSKKGPPGNQPQHF. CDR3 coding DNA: TGTGCCAGCTCAAAAAAGGGTCCCCCAGGCAATCAGCCCCAGCATTTT.

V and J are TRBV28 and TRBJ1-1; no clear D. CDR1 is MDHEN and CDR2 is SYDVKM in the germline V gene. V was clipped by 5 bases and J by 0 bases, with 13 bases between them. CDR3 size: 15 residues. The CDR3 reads CASSPPAPMNTEAFF. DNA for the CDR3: TGTGCCAGCAGTCCCCCGGCGCCCATGAACACTGAAGCTTTCTTT.

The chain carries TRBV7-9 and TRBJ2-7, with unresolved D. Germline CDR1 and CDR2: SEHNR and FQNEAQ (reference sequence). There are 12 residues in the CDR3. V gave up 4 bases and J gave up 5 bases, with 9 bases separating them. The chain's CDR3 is CASSSRAHEQYF. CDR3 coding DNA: TGTGCCAGCAGCTCTAGGGCTCACGAGCAGTACTTC.

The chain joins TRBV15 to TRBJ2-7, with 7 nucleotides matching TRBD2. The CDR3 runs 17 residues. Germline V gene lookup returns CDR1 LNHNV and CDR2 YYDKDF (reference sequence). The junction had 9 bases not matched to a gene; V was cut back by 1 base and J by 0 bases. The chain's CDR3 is CATSRVGPSGYSYEQYF. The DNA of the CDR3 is TGTGCCACCAGCAGAGTCGGCCCTAGCGGATACTCCTACGAGCAGTACTTC.